This is a list of T cell receptor beta chains from one sample in a study of T-cell reconstitution after alpha-beta-depleted transplantation in children. TCRdb re-called the PCR reads with MiXCR, one entry per CDR3 protein. The sample lists about 980,000 distinct CDR3 sequences, 25% to 30% occurring once. The source material was PBMCs, mostly from graft donor cells, sampled 360 days after TCRalphabeta/CD19-depleted stem cell transplant. Receptor source: a boy under two years old who had a stem cell transplant for SCID, so the T cells may come from the graft donor. Each CDR3 is given with its conserved first and last residue. A D gene is named only where the DNA matches it firmly. Expanded clones get a size class; other rows say once, few or many, or leave the size out.

TGCAGTGCTAGAGCTATGACTAGCGGGGTGTACAATGAGCAGTTCTTC	CSARAMTSGVYNEQFF	TRBV20-1	TRBD2	TRBJ2-1	few
TGTGCCAGCAGTCGGACAGGGCTTGAAGCTTTCTTT	CASSRTGLEAFF	TRBV6-2/TRBV6-3	TRBD1	TRBJ1-1	few
TGCGCCTGCAGCCCCGACTGGGACACCGGGGAGCTGTTTTTT	CACSPDWDTGELFF	TRBV4-3	.	TRBJ2-2	.
TGTGCCAGCAGTCACCGGGCCACAATGGCGGGGGACAATGAGCAGTTCTTC	CASSHRATMAGDNEQFF	TRBV6-5	TRBD2	TRBJ2-1	few
TGTGCCATCAGTGGGGACCCTCATGGCTACACCTTC	CAISGDPHGYTF	TRBV10-3	.	TRBJ1-2	few
TGTGCCAGCCGGGGGACAGGGACAGTCACCGGGGAGCTGTTTTTT	CASRGTGTVTGELFF	TRBV12-3/TRBV12-4	TRBD1	TRBJ2-2	.
TGCAGTGCTAGATCCTCAGACGGACTAGCGGGGAACACCGGGGAGCTGTTTTTT	CSARSSDGLAGNTGELFF	TRBV20-1	TRBD2	TRBJ2-2	.
TGTGCCATCAAACCCGGGGGGGCCAACGTCCTGACTTTC	CAIKPGGANVLTF	TRBV21-1	.	TRBJ2-6	few
TGTGCCAGCAGCTTACGGCCTCTGGGGACCCCTGGGGAGACCCAGTACTTC	CASSLRPLGTPGETQYF	TRBV7-3	.	TRBJ2-5	.
TGTGCCAGCAGTGATATGGCAGGAGTTGGCTACGAGCAGTACTTC	CASSDMAGVGYEQYF	TRBV2	.	TRBJ2-7	many
TGTGCCACCGCGAGGGGGTTGAACACCGGGGAGCTGTTTTTT	CATARGLNTGELFF	TRBV15	.	TRBJ2-2	.
TGTGCCAGCTCACCACTGGGTCTCAAGCTCGGGGTGACAATAAGCTACGAGCAGTACTTC	CASSPLGLKLGVTISYEQYF	TRBV18	.	TRBJ2-7	.
TGTGCCAGCAGCCCGCGGGGGTCACTAATGGAGACCCAGTACTTC	CASSPRGSLMETQYF	TRBV7-2	TRBD2	TRBJ2-5	few
TGTGCCAGCGGAACAACTAGCAATCAGCCCCAGCATTTT	CASGTTSNQPQHF	TRBV28	.	TRBJ1-5	few
TGTGCCAGCAGTGACAGGGGACGCACCTCCTACGAGCAGTACTTC	CASSDRGRTSYEQYF	TRBV2	.	TRBJ2-7	few
TGCGCCAGCAGCCAACCAATTTTGGGAGGGGCCAACGTCCTGACTTTC	CASSQPILGGANVLTF	TRBV4-1	.	TRBJ2-6	.
TGCGCCAGCAGCCTTATCCGGGACTACGGTGAAAAACTGTTTTTT	CASSLIRDYGEKLFF	TRBV4-1	.	TRBJ1-4	.
TGTGCCAGCAGTACGGGGACAGGGGTAGTCTACGAGCAGTACTTC	CASSTGTGVVYEQYF	TRBV6-1	TRBD1	TRBJ2-7	.
TGTGCCAGCACCCTATCCTGGACAGGGTTCTACGAGCAGTACTTC	CASTLSWTGFYEQYF	TRBV12-3/TRBV12-4	TRBD1	TRBJ2-7	.
TGTGCCAGCAGTTTAAACAGGGCTGGCAATCAGCCCCAGCATTTT	CASSLNRAGNQPQHF	TRBV12-3/TRBV12-4	.	TRBJ1-5	.
TGTGCCACCAGGGAAACAAGACAGGGAGGAGAAGAGACCCAGTACTTC	CATRETRQGGEETQYF	TRBV15	.	TRBJ2-5	few
TGTGCCAGCAGTTTAAGCGGACCCACCTACGAGCAGTACTTC	CASSLSGPTYEQYF	TRBV27	.	TRBJ2-7	.
TGTGCCAGCACCCCCCGGGAGAGCTCCTACAATGAGCAGTTCTTC	CASTPRESSYNEQFF	TRBV9	.	TRBJ2-1	.
TGTGCCAGCAGTTCGCTACTCTACGAGCAGTACTTC	CASSSLLYEQYF	TRBV6-6	.	TRBJ2-7	few
TGTGCCAGCAGCTCACATCCGTACGAGCAGTACTTC	CASSSHPYEQYF	TRBV7-2	.	TRBJ2-7	once
TGTGCCAGCAGTTTTAACAGGTTGTACCAAGAGACCCAGTACTTC	CASSFNRLYQETQYF	TRBV28	.	TRBJ2-5	few
TGTGCCAGCGGGACAGGTCCTTACAATGAGCAGTTCTTC	CASGTGPYNEQFF	TRBV2	TRBD1	TRBJ2-1	.
TGCAGTGCTAGGGTCTACCGAGGGGAGGGTGGCTACACCTTC	CSARVYRGEGGYTF	TRBV20-1	.	TRBJ1-2	once
TGTGCCAGCAGTTTGAATCCCAGGCAGGGGCAGTTCTTC	CASSLNPRQGQFF	TRBV27	.	TRBJ2-1	.
TGCAGTGCTCGGGACAGCCTAGCCAAAAACATTCAGTACTTC	CSARDSLAKNIQYF	TRBV20-1	TRBD1	TRBJ2-4	.
TGTGCCAGCAGTTTCGGACAGGGGGCGGGCGAGCAGTACTTC	CASSFGQGAGEQYF	TRBV12-3/TRBV12-4	TRBD1	TRBJ2-7	.
TGTGCCAGCAGACGAGAATCTGAAGCTTTCTTT	CASRRESEAFF	TRBV6-5	.	TRBJ1-1	.
TGTGCCAGCAGCTTGGACCATTCCCGGGACAGGGCGAACACCGGGGAGCTGTTTTTT	CASSLDHSRDRANTGELFF	TRBV11-2	TRBD1	TRBJ2-2	.
TGTGCCAGCAGCCCTAGTCTCAGGACAGGGGCCGGTCGAGGCAATCAGCCCCAGCATTTT	CASSPSLRTGAGRGNQPQHF	TRBV7-8	TRBD1	TRBJ1-5	.
TGTGCCAGCAGCTCGGACAGGGGTATTGGCTACACCTTC	CASSSDRGIGYTF	TRBV5-5	TRBD1	TRBJ1-2	once
TGCGCCAGCAGCCAAGAAGTCCCGTTCCTAGCGGGGGGTGAAGATACGCAGTATTTT	CASSQEVPFLAGGEDTQYF	TRBV4-3	TRBD2	TRBJ2-3	.
TGTGCCAGCTGCTTGCGGGGGGGCCCAGATACGCAGTATTTT	CASCLRGGPDTQYF	TRBV7-2	TRBD2	TRBJ2-3	.
TGTGCCAGCCACGGGGTAGGTCTCCCTGGGGAGCAGTACTTC	CASHGVGLPGEQYF	TRBV6-5	.	TRBJ2-7	.
TGTGCCAGCAGCGTAGGGGACGGCCTCACTGAAGCTTTCTTT	CASSVGDGLTEAFF	TRBV9	.	TRBJ1-1	.
TGTGCCAGCAGTTTCATGGGTGAGCAGTTCTTC	CASSFMGEQFF	TRBV27	.	TRBJ2-1	many
TGTGCCAGCAGCTTAGTGGATAGGACGACTGAAGCTTTCTTT	CASSLVDRTTEAFF	TRBV7-2	.	TRBJ1-1	.
TGTGCCAGCAGCTCCGGGAGCCGTCGACTCTACACTGAAGCTTTCTTT	CASSSGSRRLYTEAFF	TRBV12-3/TRBV12-4	.	TRBJ1-1	.
TGTGCCAGCACGGGGGGAGCCTCTAGCACAGATACGCAGTATTTT	CASTGGASSTDTQYF	TRBV28	TRBD2	TRBJ2-3	.
TGCAGCGCCGCGGATGAAGGCTACACCTTC	CSAADEGYTF	TRBV29-1	.	TRBJ1-2	few
TGTGCCACCAGTGAAGCGGGGGGGCAAGTCTACAATGAGCAGTTCTTC	CATSEAGGQVYNEQFF	TRBV24-1	TRBD2	TRBJ2-1	.
TGTGCCAGCAGTTACACGGGACACGAAACTTTCTTT	CASSYTGHETFF	TRBV6-5	.	TRBJ1-1	few
TGTGCCAGCAGCCAAGAAGGGACTAGCGCCTACGAGCAGTACTTC	CASSQEGTSAYEQYF	TRBV4-2	TRBD2	TRBJ2-7	.